This T cell receptor beta chain was retrieved from a study of T cell responses to AZD1222 COVID-19 vaccine. Regarding the study as a whole: Repertoire sampling happened only post peak T cell response.

On this clone itself: Its antigen is unidentified.

Profiling relied on immunoSEQ multiplex PCR, and the TCRdb table lists in-frame clones only, not all of them. This sample has tens of thousands of clones; around 88% occur once, and the top ten carry about 9.3%. Germline V gene data show CDR1 as SGHTA and CDR2 as FQGNSA. V lost 0 bases and J lost 8, with 10 bases in between. The CDR3 consists of 13 residues. The rearrangement links TRBV7-2 to TRBJ1-2; D gene unclear. This TCR was recovered from an adult in good health. The sample was peripheral blood, taken on day 0 of MenACWY control vaccination. In nucleotides, the CDR3 is TGTGCCAGCAGCTTAGCAAAGGTCGGGGGCTACACCTTC. Amino acids: CASSLAKVGGYTF.